The 21 T cell receptor beta chains below come from one sample, sequenced in a study of T cells in Graves' hyperthyroidism and ophthalmopathy. The investigators amplified TCR beta CDR3 regions from RNA transcripts. The TCR CDR3 first-round RT-PCR relied on the HTBI primer set. TCRdb analysed the multiplex PCR reads with MiXCR anew, one entry per CDR3 protein. Of 500,000 to 650,000 distinct CDR3 sequences listed, roughly 17% were seen once; the top ten hold approximately 18%. Input material: blood. Receptors originate from a woman between 18 and 29 years old with Graves' ophthalmopathy.

This clonotype was detected ten times or more. The rearrangement uses TRBV6-2 or TRBV6-3 and TRBJ1-5, with 9 bases that match TRBD1. The CDR3 consists of 16 residues. From germline, CDR1 is MNHEY and CDR2 SVGEGT. With V trimmed by 2 bases and J by 6 bases, 8 bases remained unmatched. This CDR3 is CASSYEGQGLGQPQHF. The CDR3 DNA follows: TGTGCCAGCAGTTACGAGGGACAGGGACTGGGTCAGCCCCAGCATTTT.

This clonotype was observed a handful of times. V gene TRBV20-1 combines with J gene TRBJ2-1; 9 bases are shared with TRBD2. This CDR3 has 13 amino acids. The V gene's germline CDR1 is DFQATT and CDR2 SNEGSKA (reference sequence). J lost 7 bases, V lost 5 bases, and 6 bases had no gene match. The CDR3 bases are TGCAGTGCTCGTAGCGGGGGAGCTAATGAGCAGTTCTTC. Its translation is CSARSGGANEQFF.

This clonotype occurred a few times. The chain carries TRBV5-1 and TRBJ2-7, with 10 bases identical to TRBD2. Germline-derived CDR1 and CDR2 are SGHRS and YFSETQ. This CDR3 spans 17 amino acids. Trimming at V came to 5 bases and at J to 8 bases, leaving 19 bases not matched to a gene. CDR3 nucleotides: TGCGCCAGCAGTCTCAGGGGGGGACTAGCGCAATTAGGGCAGCAGTACTTC. It yields the protein CASSLRGGLAQLGQQYF.

The chain is built from TRBV20-1 and TRBJ1-1; D gene ambiguous. The ends were cut back, 6 bases at V and 6 bases at J, with 14 bases in the middle. The V gene's germline CDR1 is DFQATT and CDR2 SNEGSKA (reference sequence). This CDR3 is 12 amino acids long. The DNA of the CDR3 is TGCAGTGCCGAAGGAGGGTCGGCTGAAGCTTTCTTT. Its translation: CSAEGGSAEAFF.

This clonotype showed up just a few times. The genes are TRBV7-3 and TRBJ2-3; TRBD2 agrees at 7 bases. CDR3 length: 16 residues. Looked up from germline, CDR1 is SGHTA and CDR2 is FQGTGA. Trimming at V came to 5 bases and at J to 8 bases, leaving 16 bases not matched to a gene. The CDR3 nucleotides are TGTGCCAGCAGCCCAGTACTGGGAGGGCCGGAGGTTACGCAGTATTTT. This sequence encodes CASSPVLGGPEVTQYF. Together with reference TRBV7-3 and TRBJ2-3, the CDR3 gives the full variable domain: GAGVSQTPSNKVTEKGKYVELRCDPISGHTALYWYRQSLGQGPEFLIYFQGTGAADDSGLPNDRFFAVRPEGSVSTLKIQRTERGDSAVYLCASSPVLGGPEVTQYFGPGTRLTVL.

This chain connects TRBV6-4 to TRBJ1-2; 9 positions match TRBD1. The CDR3 length is 17 residues. The junction had 17 bases not matched to a gene; V was cut back by 9 bases and J by 3 bases. Germline CDR1 reads MRHNA; CDR2 reads SNTAGT. The CDR3 sequence is CAREPLGTGYEYYGYTF. In nucleotides, the CDR3 is TGTGCCAGAGAGCCTCTTGGGACAGGGTATGAGTACTATGGCTACACCTTC.

The chain has TRBV15 and TRBJ2-3; D is perhaps TRBD1 (6 bases). The CDR3 spans 13 residues. V lost 5 bases and J lost 2, with 8 bases in between. The germline gives CDR1 LNHNV, CDR2 YYDKDF (reference sequence). CDR3 loop: CATSDRPTDTQYF. CDR3 sequence (DNA): TGTGCCACCAGCGACAGGCCCACAGATACGCAGTATTTT.

This clonotype was seen more than once but under ten times. V is TRBV3-1 and J is TRBJ1-4, with D perhaps TRBD1 (5 bases). The germline V gene has CDR1 LGHDT and CDR2 YNNKEL (reference sequence). The CDR3 covers 15 residues. V was clipped by 0 bases and J by 8 bases, with 13 bases between them. CDR3 DNA sequence: TGTGCCAGCAGCCAAGATCAAAGGGGCCGGGAAAAACTGTTTTTT. Protein: CASSQDQRGREKLFF.

This clonotype has at least ten counts. The rearrangement uses TRBV28 and TRBJ1-2; D gene uncertain. Trimming took off 3 bases at V and 13 bases at J, with 12 bases between the two ends. This CDR3 region has 11 residues. The germline V gene encodes CDR1 MDHEN and CDR2 SYDVKM. CDR3 bases: TGTGCCAGCAGTTTTAAAAAGTTATGCACCTTC. Its protein product is CASSFKKLCTF.

This clonotype was observed many times. The genes are TRBV4-1 and TRBJ1-1, with TRBD1 as a possible D gene (6 bases). V lost 1 base, J lost 0 bases, and 12 bases lay in between. The CDR3 contains 16 residues. Germline V lookup: CDR1 MGHRA, CDR2 YSYEKL. This chain's CDR3 is CASSQGTARMNTEAFF. Written as DNA, the CDR3 is TGCGCCAGCAGCCAAGGGACAGCCCGCATGAACACTGAAGCTTTCTTT.

There are many counts of this clonotype. V is TRBV6-2 or TRBV6-3 and J is TRBJ2-1, with 10 bases that match TRBD1. The junction had 13 bases not matched to a gene; V was cut back by 9 bases and J by 5 bases. The CDR3 covers 16 residues. Germline V gene data show CDR1 as MNHEY and CDR2 as SVGEGT. The CDR3 spells CASQKGRGTGDNEQFF. The CDR3 nucleotides read TGTGCCAGTCAAAAGGGGCGCGGGACAGGGGACAATGAGCAGTTCTTC.

To note about this clonotype: Relative to the germline gene, one junction end is altered; a read error may explain this. This sequence joins TRBV7-9 and TRBJ2-7; 9 bases align to TRBD1. This CDR3 is built from 13 residues. Germline loops: CDR1 SEHNR, CDR2 FQNEAQ (reference sequence). Here the CDR3 reads CASSFDRGYEQCF. Written as DNA, the CDR3 is TGTGCCAGCAGCTTTGACAGGGGGTACGAGCAGTGCTTC.

This chain links TRBV4-1 with TRBJ2-1; D perhaps matches TRBD2 (7 bases). Germline V CDR1 and CDR2: MGHRA, YSYEKL. This CDR3 region has 17 residues. Trimming removed 3 bases from V and 0 bases from J, with 15 bases in between. The CDR3 nucleotides read TGCGCCAGCAGCCAGGTGAGACGGGGGGCCTCCTACAATGAGCAGTTCTTC. This sequence encodes CASSQVRRGASYNEQFF.

This clonotype was seen more than once but under ten times. This chain links TRBV6-2 or TRBV6-3 with TRBJ2-1; TRBD1 is a possible D gene (5 bases). Trimming shortened V by 6 bases and J by 0 bases, and 9 bases separated the two germline ends. This CDR3 region has 14 residues. From germline, CDR1 is MNHEY and CDR2 SVGEGT. The CDR3 region is CASSWGNSYNEQFF. CDR3 in DNA: TGTGCCAGCAGCTGGGGCAACTCCTACAATGAGCAGTTCTTC.

The rearrangement joins TRBV6-2 or TRBV6-3 to TRBJ2-5; 13 bases map to TRBD2. This CDR3 is 16 amino acids long. Unmatched junction bases numbered 7, after V lost 5 bases and J lost 4 bases. Germline V gene lookup returns CDR1 MNHEY and CDR2 SVGEGT. The CDR3: CASSTDGLAGVETQYF. The CDR3 bases are TGTGCCAGCAGTACAGATGGACTAGCGGGAGTAGAGACCCAGTACTTC.

The rearrangement joins TRBV5-6 to TRBJ1-1; D is unresolved. Trimming removed 4 bases at V and 5 bases at J, with 15 bases between. The CDR3 is 14 residues long. The germline gives CDR1 SGHDT, CDR2 YYEEEE. The CDR3 here is CASSQGGGITEAFF. The CDR3 DNA sequence: TGTGCCAGCAGCCAAGGAGGAGGGATTACTGAAGCTTTCTTT.

In this sample, this clonotype turned up a few times. J is TRBJ2-7 and V is TRBV2; no clear D gene. The CDR3 is made up of 11 amino acids. Germline values: CDR1 SNHLY, CDR2 FYNNEI. The ends were cut back, 8 bases at V and 5 bases at J, with 10 bases in the middle. The CDR3 DNA reads as TGTGCCAGCGGCGTCACAGACGAGCAGTACTTC. Translated, it gives CASGVTDEQYF.

This clonotype has a count of ten or more. This chain joins TRBV7-3 and TRBJ2-1, with a possible D match to TRBD1 (5 bases). Germline V gene sequence: CDR1 SGHTA, CDR2 FQGTGA. Between the trimmed V and J ends, which lost 2 bases and 7 bases, there was a span of 18 bases. The CDR3 loop spans 16 amino acids. The CDR3 DNA is TGTGCCAGCAGCTTACTGGGCAGGGTGAGTGGAAATGAGCAGTTCTTC. Residues: CASSLLGRVSGNEQFF.

This clonotype was counted ten times or more. The chain joins TRBV30 to TRBJ1-1; TRBD1 might be the D (6 bases). The CDR3 is 14 amino acids. Trimming left V 6 bases short and J 0 bases short, with 14 bases between. Germline V gene data show CDR1 as GTSNPN and CDR2 as SVGIG (reference sequence). Here the CDR3 reads CACLSGAMNTEAFF. The CDR3 coding sequence is TGTGCCTGCCTTTCAGGGGCCATGAACACTGAAGCTTTCTTT. The full variable domain, completed using reference TRBV30 and TRBJ1-1, is SQTIHQWPATLVQPVGSPLSLECTVEGTSNPNLYWYRQAAGRGLQLLFYSVGIGQISSEVPQNLSASRPQDRQFILSSKKLLLSDSGFYLCACLSGAMNTEAFFGQGTRLTVV.

The chain employs TRBV6-1 and TRBJ2-2; the match to TRBD2 covers 13 bases. The CDR3 is made up of 16 amino acids. Germline values: CDR1 MNHNS, CDR2 SASEGT. With 8 bases clipped from V and 1 base from J, the junction kept 4 bases outside the gene matches. The CDR3 DNA reads TGTGCCAGCGGCGGACTAGCGGGGGAGAACACCGGGGAGCTGTTTTTT. It translates to CASGGLAGENTGELFF.

Ten or more counts support this clonotype. The V and J genes are TRBV6-1 and TRBJ2-7; D is ambiguous. This CDR3 is 13 amino acids long. Germline-derived CDR1 and CDR2 are MNHNS and SASEGT. Trimming took off 7 bases at V and 2 bases at J, with 12 bases between the two ends. The CDR3 loop reads CASIRTSTYEQYF. The CDR3 nucleotides read TGTGCCAGCATCCGGACGTCCACCTACGAGCAGTACTTC.